This is a list of T cell receptor beta chains from one sample in a study of cytomegalovirus exposure and HLA in healthy donors. Sequenced by immunoSEQ multiplex PCR; TCRdb stores in-frame clones only, minus some. The sample holds around 150,000 clones, around 72% seen once. Sequencing was carried out using PBMCs. The receptors stem from a man aged 50-60 years in good health and CMV-seronegative. Both conserved end residues are part of each CDR3. D genes are given only for firm matches. Part of the rows lack a size; the others show once, few, many or a class for expanded clones.

TRBJ1-2	TRBV2	.	.	CASSGGGQGYTF	TGTGCCAGCAGTGGTGGGGGCCAGGGCTACACCTTC
TRBJ1-1	TRBV10-3	.	TRBD1	CAITPDRDTEAFF	TGTGCCATCACCCCGGACAGGGACACTGAAGCTTTCTTT
TRBJ2-1	TRBV6-1	.	TRBD2	CASKPAGGWHEQFF	TGTGCCAGCAAACCAGCGGGGGGCTGGCATGAGCAGTTCTTC
TRBJ2-4	TRBV7-2	.	TRBD1	CASSLEQGADIQYF	TGTGCCAGCAGCTTAGAGCAGGGGGCGGACATTCAGTACTTC
TRBJ2-7	TRBV4-1	.	TRBD2	CASSQDWGLAGYNSYEQYF	TGCGCCAGCAGCCAAGATTGGGGACTAGCGGGGTACAACTCCTACGAGCAGTACTTC
TRBJ2-7	TRBV28	.	TRBD2	CASRIGGSSYEQYF	TGTGCCAGCAGGATCGGGGGGTCCTCCTACGAGCAGTACTTC
TRBJ2-4	TRBV7-3	.	.	CASSPAGDPKNIQYF	TGTGCCAGCAGCCCGGCAGGGGATCCAAAAAACATTCAGTACTTC
TRBJ2-5	TRBV9	.	TRBD1	CASSVGTVGTQYF	TGTGCCAGCAGCGTGGGGACAGTGGGGACCCAGTACTTC
TRBJ2-1	TRBV14	once	.	CASSLNNEQFF	TGTGCCAGCAGCCTAAACAATGAGCAGTTCTTC
TRBJ1-6	TRBV4-2	.	.	CASSQDNKERFNSPLHF	TGTGCCAGCAGCCAAGATAACAAGGAGAGGTTTAATTCACCCCTCCACTTT
TRBJ1-4	TRBV18	once	.	CASSPSGLTNEKLFF	TGTGCCAGCTCACCCTCGGGGTTAACTAATGAAAAACTGTTTTTT
TRBJ2-6	TRBV5-1	.	TRBD1	CASSLGQGASSGANVLTF	TGCGCCAGCAGCCTGGGACAGGGGGCCAGCTCTGGGGCCAACGTCCTGACTTTC
TRBJ1-1	TRBV6-5	.	.	CASNLGGERDTEAFF	TGTGCCAGCAATCTGGGGGGGGAGAGGGACACTGAAGCTTTCTTT
TRBJ2-7	TRBV6-6	.	TRBD1	CASSPDRVSIYEQYF	TGTGCCAGCAGCCCGGACAGGGTATCGATCTACGAGCAGTACTTC
TRBJ2-1	TRBV27	.	.	CASSPRGRIYNEQFF	TGTGCCAGCAGTCCGCGGGGACGGATCTACAATGAGCAGTTCTTC
TRBJ1-1	TRBV28	.	.	CASSLFSMNTEAFF	TGTGCCAGCAGCCTATTTTCGATGAACACTGAAGCTTTCTTT
TRBJ2-5	TRBV5-1	.	.	CASSGLQGRGETQYF	TGCGCCAGCAGCGGCCTCCAGGGCCGTGGGGAGACCCAGTACTTC
TRBJ1-6	TRBV15	.	TRBD1	CATSRDRTGSNSPLHF	TGTGCCACCAGCAGAGATAGGACAGGGAGTAATTCACCCCTCCACTTT
TRBJ1-2	TRBV9	.	TRBD1	CASSPRGDSNYGYTF	TGTGCCAGCAGCCCAAGGGGGGACAGTAACTATGGCTACACCTTC